This paragraph covers one T cell receptor (beta chain) sequence. The CDR3 sequence is 16 residues long. CDR1 MNHEY and CDR2 SVGEGT come from the germline V gene. Trimming removed 0 bases from V and 2 bases from J; junction bases left unmatched: 7. This sample's TCRbeta library carried unique molecular identifier barcodes. From the PCR reads, TCRdb called clonotypes with MiXCR, one entry per CDR3 protein. The top ten clones hold less than 5% of a sample with over 550,000 distinct CDR3 sequences, over 9.5% of them seen once. This record comes from a study of T-cell reconstitution after alpha-beta-depleted transplantation in children.

The specimen was PBMCs from the stem cell graft donor, collected from the stem cell graft. The chain links TRBV6-2 or TRBV6-3 to TRBJ2-7; 7 nucleotides agree with TRBD1. The receptor was derived from a human donor who donated a stem cell graft to a child with acute myeloid leukemia. Here the CDR3 reads CASSYSIRTGTYEQYF. In DNA form, the CDR3 reads TGTGCCAGCAGTTACTCGATACGGACAGGAACCTACGAGCAGTACTTC.